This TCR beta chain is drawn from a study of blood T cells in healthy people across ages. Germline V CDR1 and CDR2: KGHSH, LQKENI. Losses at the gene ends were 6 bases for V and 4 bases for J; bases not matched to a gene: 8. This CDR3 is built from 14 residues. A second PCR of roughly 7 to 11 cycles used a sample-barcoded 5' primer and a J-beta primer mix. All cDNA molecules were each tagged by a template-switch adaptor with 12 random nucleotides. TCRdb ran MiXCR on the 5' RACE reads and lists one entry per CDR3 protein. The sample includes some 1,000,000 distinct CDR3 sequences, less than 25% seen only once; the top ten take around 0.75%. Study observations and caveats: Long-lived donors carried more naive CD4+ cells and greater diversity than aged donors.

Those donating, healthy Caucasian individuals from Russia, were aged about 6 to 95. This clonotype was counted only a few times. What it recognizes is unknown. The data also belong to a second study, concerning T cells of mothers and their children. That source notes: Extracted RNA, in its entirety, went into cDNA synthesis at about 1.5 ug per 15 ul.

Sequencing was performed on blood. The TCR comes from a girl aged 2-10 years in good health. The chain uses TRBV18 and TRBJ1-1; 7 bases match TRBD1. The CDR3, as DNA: TGTGCCAGCTCGGACAGGATGGGGAGCACTGAAGCTTTCTTT. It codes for CASSDRMGSTEAFF. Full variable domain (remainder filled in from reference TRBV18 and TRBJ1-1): NAGVMQNPRHLVRRRGQEARLRCSPMKGHSHVYWYRQLPEEGLKFMVYLQKENIIDESGMPKERFSAEFPKEGPSILRIQQVVRGDSAAYFCASSDRMGSTEAFFGQGTRLTVV.